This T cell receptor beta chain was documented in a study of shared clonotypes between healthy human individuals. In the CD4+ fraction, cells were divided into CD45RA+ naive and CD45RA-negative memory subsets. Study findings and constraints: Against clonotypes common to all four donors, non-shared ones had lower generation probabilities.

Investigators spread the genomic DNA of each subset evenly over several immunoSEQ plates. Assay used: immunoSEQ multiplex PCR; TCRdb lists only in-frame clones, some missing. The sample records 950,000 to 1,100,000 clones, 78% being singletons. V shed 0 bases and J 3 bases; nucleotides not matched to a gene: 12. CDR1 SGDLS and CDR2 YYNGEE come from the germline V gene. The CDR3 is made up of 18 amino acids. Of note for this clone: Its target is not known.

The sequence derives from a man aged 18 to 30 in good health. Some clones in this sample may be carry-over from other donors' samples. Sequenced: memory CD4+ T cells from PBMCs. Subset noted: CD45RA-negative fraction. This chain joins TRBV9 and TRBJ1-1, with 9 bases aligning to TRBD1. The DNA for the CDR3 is TGTGCCAGCAGCGTAGCTCCTGGTCCCGGGACAGGGTACACTGAAGCTTTCTTT. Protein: CASSVAPGPGTGYTEAFF.